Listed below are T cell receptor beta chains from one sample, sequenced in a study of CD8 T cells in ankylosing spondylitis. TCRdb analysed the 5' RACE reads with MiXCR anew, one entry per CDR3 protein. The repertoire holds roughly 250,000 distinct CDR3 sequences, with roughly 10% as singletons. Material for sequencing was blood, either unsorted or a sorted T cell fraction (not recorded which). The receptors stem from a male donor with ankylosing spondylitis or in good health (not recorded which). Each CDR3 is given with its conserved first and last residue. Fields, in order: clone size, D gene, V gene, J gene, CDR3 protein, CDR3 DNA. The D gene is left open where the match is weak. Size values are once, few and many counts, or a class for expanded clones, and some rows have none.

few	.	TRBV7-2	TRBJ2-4	CASSLAGETKNIQYF	TGTGCCAGCAGCTTAGCAGGGGAAACCAAAAACATTCAGTACTTC
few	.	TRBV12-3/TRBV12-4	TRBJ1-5	CASTRGYGNQPQHF	TGTGCCAGCACCCGGGGGTATGGGAATCAGCCCCAGCATTTT
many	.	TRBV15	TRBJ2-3	CATSRGQGGTPDF	TGTGCCACCAGCAGAGGCCAGGGGGGTACCCCCGATTTT
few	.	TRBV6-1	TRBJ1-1	CASKRDTSNTEAFF	TGTGCCAGCAAGAGGGACACCTCGAACACTGAAGCTTTCTTT
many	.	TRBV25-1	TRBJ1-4	CASSGKVLFATNEKLFF	TGTGCCAGCAGTGGGAAGGTCCTTTTTGCAACTAATGAAAAACTGTTTTTT
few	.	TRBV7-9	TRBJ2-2	CASSLDGVAGELFF	TGTGCCAGCAGCTTAGACGGGGTGGCCGGGGAGCTGTTTTTT
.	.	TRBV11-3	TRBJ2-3	CASSLMAGSTDTQYF	TGTGCCAGCAGCTTAATGGCGGGGAGCACAGATACGCAGTATTTT
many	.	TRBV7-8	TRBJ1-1	CASSLGRGAFF	TGTGCCAGCAGCTTAGGCAGGGGCGCTTTCTTT
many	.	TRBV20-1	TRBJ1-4	CSARDRPGRLDEKLFF	TGCAGTGCTAGAGATCGCCCGGGGAGACTCGACGAAAAACTGTTTTTT
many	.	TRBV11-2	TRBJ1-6	CASSLEVAGTDHNSPLHF	TGTGCCAGCAGCTTAGAAGTGGCAGGGACGGACCATAATTCACCCCTCCACTTT
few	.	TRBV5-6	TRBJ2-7	CASSFGGQWREQYF	TGTGCCAGCAGCTTCGGGGGGCAGTGGAGAGAGCAGTACTTC
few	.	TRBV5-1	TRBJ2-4	CASSSGPQGNIQYF	TGCGCCAGCAGCTCGGGCCCTCAAGGGAACATTCAGTACTTC
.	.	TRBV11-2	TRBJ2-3	CASSLVRVEDTQYF	TGTGCCAGCAGCTTAGTTCGGGTAGAGGATACGCAGTATTTT
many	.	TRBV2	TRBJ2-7	CASRPPIISPSYEQYF	TGTGCCAGCAGGCCCCCTATAATATCTCCATCCTACGAGCAGTACTTC
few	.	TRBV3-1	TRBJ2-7	CASSQVPGYEQYF	TGTGCCAGCAGCCAAGTCCCAGGATACGAGCAGTACTTC
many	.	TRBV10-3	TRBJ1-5	CAISAGVENQPQHF	TGTGCCATCAGTGCGGGAGTAGAGAATCAGCCCCAGCATTTT
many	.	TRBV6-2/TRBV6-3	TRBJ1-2	CASTSSGGNYGYTF	TGTGCCAGCACCTCATCGGGCGGAAACTATGGCTACACCTTC
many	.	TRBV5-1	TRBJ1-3	CASSLSDSSGNTIYF	TGCGCCAGCAGCTTGTCGGACAGCTCTGGAAACACCATATATTTT
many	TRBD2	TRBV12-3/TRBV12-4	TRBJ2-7	CASRSGLAAQEQYF	TGTGCCAGCAGGTCGGGACTAGCGGCCCAGGAGCAGTACTTC
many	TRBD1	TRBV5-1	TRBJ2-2	CASSSGTGETGELFF	TGCGCCAGCAGCTCCGGGACAGGGGAAACCGGGGAGCTGTTTTTT
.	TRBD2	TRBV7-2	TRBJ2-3	CASSLALFSGGTDTQYF	TGTGCCAGCAGCTTGGCCCTTTTTAGCGGGGGCACAGATACGCAGTATTTT
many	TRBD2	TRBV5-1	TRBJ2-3	CASSFGGTDTQYF	TGCGCCAGCAGCTTCGGGGGGACAGATACGCAGTATTTT
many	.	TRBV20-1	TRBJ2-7	CSVSGSSYEQYF	TGCAGTGTTAGCGGCAGCTCCTACGAGCAGTACTTC
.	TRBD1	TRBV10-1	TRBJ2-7	CASSKRTGPYEQYF	TGCGCCAGCAGTAAACGGACAGGGCCCTACGAGCAGTACTTC
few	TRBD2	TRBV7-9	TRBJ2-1	CASRTSGGDNEQFF	TGTGCCAGCAGGACTAGCGGGGGGGACAATGAGCAGTTCTTC
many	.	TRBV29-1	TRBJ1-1	CSVSMNTEAFF	TGCAGCGTTAGTATGAACACTGAAGCTTTCTTT
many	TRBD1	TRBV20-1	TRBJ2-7	CSAPYPRDSTYEQYF	TGCAGTGCTCCTTACCCCCGGGACAGCACCTACGAGCAGTACTTC
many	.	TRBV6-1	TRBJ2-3	CASSTPRWGSDTQYF	TGTGCCAGCAGTACCCCTAGATGGGGGTCAGATACGCAGTATTTT
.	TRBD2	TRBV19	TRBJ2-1	CASQIGGDYNEQFF	TGTGCCAGTCAGATCGGGGGGGACTACAATGAGCAGTTCTTC